Following are 15 T cell receptor beta chains from one sample sequenced in a study of blood T cell repertoires in COVID-19. The protocol was immunoSEQ multiplex PCR, while the TCRdb copy is restricted to in-frame clones and leaves out a portion. The table has about 230,000 clones, over 75% seen once. The specimen was peripheral blood. These receptors all come from a woman of 80 years or more with acute or convalescent COVID-19.

The gene calls are TRBV4-2 and TRBJ2-2; D might be TRBD2 (5 bases). Germline V lookup: CDR1 LGHNA, CDR2 YNFKEQ. V lost 0 bases, J lost 2 bases, and 13 bases lay in between. The CDR3 has 17 residues. The CDR3 protein is CASSQDRLGVNTGELFF. Written as DNA, the CDR3 is TGTGCCAGCAGCCAAGATCGGTTGGGAGTAAACACCGGGGAGCTGTTTTTT.

In its sample, this clone was seen once. This rearrangement joins TRBV12-3 or TRBV12-4 to TRBJ1-5; D remains ambiguous. Trimming took off 10 bases at V and 3 bases at J, with 13 bases between the two ends. This CDR3 is 13 amino acids long. CDR3 region: CATGEQINQPQHF. CDR3 sequence (DNA): TGTGCCACCGGGGAACAGATCAATCAGCCCCAGCATTTT.

This sequence joins TRBV10-3 and TRBJ1-2; the match to TRBD1 covers 8 bases. CDR3 size: 14 residues. From germline, CDR1 is ENHRY and CDR2 SYGVKD. J gave up 4 bases and V 3 bases, and 4 bases lay outside the gene matches. The CDR3 nucleotides are TGTGCCATCAGTGATGTACAGGGGGTCTATGGCTACACCTTC. The encoded protein is CAISDVQGVYGYTF.

V and J are TRBV9 and TRBJ1-2; D unclear. CDR3 length equals 12 residues. V was pared by 4 bases and J by 0 bases, with 4 bases between. CDR1 is SGDLS, CDR2 YYNGEE, per germline. The CDR3 sequence is CASSPSNYGYTF. The CDR3 bases are TGTGCCAGCAGCCCGTCTAACTATGGCTACACCTTC.

The V gene is TRBV2, the J gene TRBJ1-5; the D gene is possibly TRBD1 (6 bases). The germline V and J ends were trimmed by 4 bases and 5 bases, with 18 bases remaining between them. CDR1 and CDR2 from the germline V gene are SNHLY and FYNNEI. This CDR3 is built from 16 residues. CDR3 amino acids: CASSARIGGGHQPQHF. CDR3 DNA: TGTGCCAGCAGTGCTCGTATTGGGGGGGGGCATCAGCCCCAGCATTTT.

The chain couples TRBV18 to TRBJ2-7, with D maybe TRBD2 (6 bases). The germline V and J ends were trimmed by 0 bases and 6 bases, with 12 bases remaining between them. Germline loops: CDR1 KGHSH, CDR2 LQKENI. The CDR3 length is 14 residues. CDR3 nucleotides: TGTGCCAGCTCACCACCGGGACTCCCCTCCGAGCAGTACTTC. This sequence encodes CASSPPGLPSEQYF.

This clone was counted once. The chain couples TRBV6-1 to TRBJ1-1; the D gene is possibly TRBD1 (5 bases). The length of the CDR3 is 14 residues. Germline V gives CDR1 MNHNS, CDR2 SASEGT. The V end was cut by 3 bases, the J end by 5 bases, with 13 bases between. The DNA of the CDR3 is TGTGCCAGCAGTGATCAGGGTATGAGTACTGAAGCTTTCTTT. This codes for CASSDQGMSTEAFF.

The genes are TRBV20-1 and TRBJ1-5; D call uncertain. CDR1 DFQATT and CDR2 SNEGSKA come from the germline V gene (reference sequence). V was pared by 3 bases and J by 5 bases, with 14 bases between. This CDR3 comprises 14 residues. CDR3 region: CSASLGLVDQPQHF. CDR3 DNA sequence: TGCAGTGCTAGTCTGGGCCTGGTCGATCAGCCCCAGCATTTT.

The V and J genes are TRBV5-1 and TRBJ2-3; 7 bases line up with TRBD2. The junction had 11 bases not matched to a gene; V was cut back by 4 bases and J by 0 bases. Germline assignment: CDR1 SGHRS and CDR2 YFSETQ. The CDR3 has 17 amino acids. The CDR3 sequence is CASSTDRSGKSTDTQYF. The CDR3, as DNA: TGCGCCAGCAGCACCGACCGGAGCGGGAAGAGCACAGATACGCAGTATTTT.

The chain joins TRBV18 to TRBJ2-5, with TRBD1 matching over 9 bases. This CDR3 spans 14 amino acids. J gave up 9 bases and V 1 base, and 6 bases lay outside the gene matches. In germline, CDR1 is KGHSH, CDR2 LQKENI. CDR3 region: CASSPRVQGAPQYF. For the CDR3, the DNA is TGTGCCAGCTCACCACGAGTACAGGGGGCCCCCCAGTACTTC.

The chain employs TRBV5-1 and TRBJ2-1; 13 bases map to TRBD2. The CDR3 covers 17 residues. Germline V gives CDR1 SGHRS, CDR2 YFSETQ. V gave up 3 bases and J gave up 2 bases; unmatched junction bases: 5. The CDR3 loop is CASSSGLAGDTYNEQFF. As DNA, the CDR3 is TGCGCCAGCAGCTCCGGACTAGCGGGAGACACCTACAATGAGCAGTTCTTC.

The rearrangement joins TRBV28 to TRBJ2-1; D gene uncertain. Germline V CDR1 and CDR2: MDHEN, SYDVKM. There are 14 residues in the CDR3. Trimming took 5 bases from V and 4 from J, leaving 12 bases between them. Here the CDR3 reads CASSPQTEYNEQFF. The CDR3, as DNA: TGTGCCAGCAGTCCTCAGACTGAGTACAATGAGCAGTTCTTC.

This clone was found once. This chain links TRBV18 with TRBJ1-1; 7 bases are shared with TRBD1. This CDR3 region has 15 residues. V lost 6 bases and J lost 1; bases outside the gene matches: 8. The germline V gene has CDR1 KGHSH and CDR2 LQKENI. The CDR3 DNA is TGTGCCAGCTCCGAGAGGGACAGCTCGAACACTGAAGCTTTCTTT. This translates into CASSERDSSNTEAFF.

The chain couples TRBV6-5 to TRBJ2-7, with D possibly being TRBD2 (6 bases). Per the germline V gene, CDR1 is MNHEY and CDR2 is SVGAGI. The CDR3 loop spans 13 amino acids. Trimming stripped 5 bases from V and 7 bases from J, with 15 bases between. In DNA form, the CDR3 reads TGTGCCAGCAGTATGCCCGGGAGCCATGAGCAGTACTTC. Amino acid sequence: CASSMPGSHEQYF.

The chain recombines TRBV6-1 with TRBJ2-3; 10 positions match TRBD2. The CDR3 covers 15 residues. J was trimmed by 5 bases and V by 3 bases; bases with no gene match: 5. The germline gives CDR1 MNHNS, CDR2 SASEGT. The CDR3 loop reads CASSDLAGVVDTQYF. The CDR3 DNA follows: TGTGCCAGCAGTGACCTAGCGGGGGTCGTAGATACGCAGTATTTT.